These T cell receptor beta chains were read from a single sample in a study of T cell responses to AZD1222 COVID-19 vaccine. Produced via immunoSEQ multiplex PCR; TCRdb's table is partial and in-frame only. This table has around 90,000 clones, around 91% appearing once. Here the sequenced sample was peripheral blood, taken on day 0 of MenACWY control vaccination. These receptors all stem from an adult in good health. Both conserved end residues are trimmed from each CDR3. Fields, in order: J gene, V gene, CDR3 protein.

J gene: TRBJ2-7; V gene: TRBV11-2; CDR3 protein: ASSPGTSGREQY
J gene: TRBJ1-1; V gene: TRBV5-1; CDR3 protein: ASSFASRTTEAF
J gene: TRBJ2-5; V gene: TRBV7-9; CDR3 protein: ASSSGTGGETQY
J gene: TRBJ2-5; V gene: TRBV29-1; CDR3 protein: SVVRGETQY
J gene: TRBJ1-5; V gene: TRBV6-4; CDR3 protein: ASSESGTSDPQH
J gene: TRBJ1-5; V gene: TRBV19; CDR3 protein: ASSIPAGNQPQH
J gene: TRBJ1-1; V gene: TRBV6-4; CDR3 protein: ASKTNTEAF
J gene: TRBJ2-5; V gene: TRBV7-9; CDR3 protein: ASSLPRGQETQY
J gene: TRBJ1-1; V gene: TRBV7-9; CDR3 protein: ASSLQGGNTEAF
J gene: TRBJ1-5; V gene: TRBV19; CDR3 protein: ASRTLNLGQGYNQPQH
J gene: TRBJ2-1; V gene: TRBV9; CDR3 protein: ASSHLGTSGSDEQF
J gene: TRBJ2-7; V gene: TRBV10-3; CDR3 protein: AISDPEAGYREDSYEQY
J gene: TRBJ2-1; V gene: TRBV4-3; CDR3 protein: ASSQDRGVYNEQF
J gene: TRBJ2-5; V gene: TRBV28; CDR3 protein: ASTAGGEETQY
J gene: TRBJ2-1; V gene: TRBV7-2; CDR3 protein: ASSETSYEQF
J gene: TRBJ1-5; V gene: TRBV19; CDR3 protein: ASSLGQGGFQPQH
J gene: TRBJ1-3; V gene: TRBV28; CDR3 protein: ASTPGALGNTIY
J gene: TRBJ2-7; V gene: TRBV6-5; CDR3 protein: ASTGSYEQY
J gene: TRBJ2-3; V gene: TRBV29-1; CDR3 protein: SVVGSTDTQY
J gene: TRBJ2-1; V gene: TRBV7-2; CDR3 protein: ASSQGLAGGPRYNEQF
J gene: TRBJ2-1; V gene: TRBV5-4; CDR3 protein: ASSLEGASYNEQF
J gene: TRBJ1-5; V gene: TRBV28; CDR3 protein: ASSSLTGTHQPQH
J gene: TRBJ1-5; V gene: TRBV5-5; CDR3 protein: ASSAGVSNQPQH
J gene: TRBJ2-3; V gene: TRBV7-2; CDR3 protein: ASSGSGPDTQY
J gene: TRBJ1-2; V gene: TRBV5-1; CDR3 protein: ASSADRVDHGYT
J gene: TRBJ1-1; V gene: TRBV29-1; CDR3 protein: SVRQGTEAF